This record looks at one TCR beta chain sequence and its context. Its antigen is not identified. TCRdb's copy holds only in-frame clones and misses some; the assay was immunoSEQ multiplex PCR. The table records about 1.1 million clones, about 80% of them present only once. The entry originates in a study of shared clonotypes between healthy human individuals. Germline lookup yields CDR1 SGHRS and CDR2 YFSETQ. This CDR3 has 12 amino acids. V was clipped by 4 bases and J by 10 bases; unmatched bases: 5. Regarding the study as a whole: It was anticipated that sequencing depth would influence how many clonotypes donors shared.

The TCR comes from a man between 18 and 29 years old in good health. Some clones in this sample may be carry-over from other donors' samples. The sequencing sample was made of memory CD4+ T cells from PBMCs. The subset here: CD45RA-negative fraction. V usage is TRBV5-1 and J usage is TRBJ1-3, with 7 bases that match TRBD1. The CDR3 DNA follows: TGCGCCAGCAGCCGGACAGGAGAGACCATATATTTT. This codes for CASSRTGETIYF.